Each of the 27 T cell receptor beta chains below was sequenced from the same sample in a study of blood T cells in healthy people across ages. Using a J-beta primer mix together with a sample-barcoded 5' primer, a second PCR was run for roughly 7 to 11 cycles. TCRdb analysed the 5' RACE reads with MiXCR anew, one entry per CDR3 protein. The data hold over 1.5 million distinct CDR3 sequences, with about 49% observed a single time. Sequencing was done on a sample of blood. These receptors all stem from a woman between 40 and 50 years old in good health.

This chain uses TRBV7-9 with TRBJ2-7, with D tentatively TRBD2 (6 bases). The CDR3 has 19 residues. Germline assignment: CDR1 SEHNR and CDR2 FQNEAQ (reference sequence). The V and J ends lost 5 bases and 3 bases respectively, with 29 bases between them. This chain's CDR3 is CASSPQSPAGPAFFYEQYF. CDR3 sequence (DNA): TGTGCCAGCAGCCCGCAGTCTCCCGCGGGGCCCGCCTTTTTCTACGAGCAGTACTTC.

V usage is TRBV5-1 and J usage is TRBJ2-7; a weak D match, TRBD1 (5 bases). There are 12 residues in the CDR3. Per the germline V gene, CDR1 is SGHRS and CDR2 is YFSETQ. V was shortened by 5 bases and J by 3 bases, with 9 bases between the two germline ends. CDR3 DNA sequence: TGCGCCAGCAGGTTGACAGACTACGAGCAGTACTTC. This encodes CASRLTDYEQYF.

The rearrangement links TRBV7-8 to TRBJ2-5; D is undetermined. The germline CDR1 and CDR2 sequences are SGHVS and FQNEAQ. CDR3 length: 14 amino acids. The V end lost 2 bases, the J end lost 0 bases, and 7 bases lay between the germline ends. The CDR3 here is CASSLYGNQETQYF. The CDR3 DNA sequence: TGTGCCAGCAGCTTATACGGAAACCAAGAGACCCAGTACTTC. Using reference TRBV7-8 and TRBJ2-5 for the parts outside the CDR3, the full variable domain is GAGVSQSPRYKVAKRGQDVALRCDPISGHVSLFWYQQALGQGPEFLTYFQNEAQLDKSGLPSDRFFAERPEGSVSTLKIQRTQQEDSAVYLCASSLYGNQETQYFGPGTRLLVL.

V and J are TRBV6-5 and TRBJ2-6, with 7 positions matching TRBD1. Trimming removed 2 bases from V and 0 bases from J; junction bases left unmatched: 7. Germline lookup yields CDR1 MNHEY and CDR2 SVGAGI. This CDR3 is built from 18 residues. This CDR3 is CASSYGDRVSSGANVLTF. For the CDR3, the DNA is TGTGCCAGCAGTTACGGGGACAGAGTGAGCTCTGGGGCCAACGTCCTGACTTTC.

CDR3 sequence (DNA): TGTGCCAGCAGCTTGGGCCGGGACAGGAAAAATGGCTACACCTTC. Encoded protein: CASSLGRDRKNGYTF. The rearrangement links TRBV7-2 to TRBJ1-2; TRBD1 aligns across 8 bases. Trimming cost V 3 bases and J 6 bases; bases outside gene matches: 9. Germline V gives CDR1 SGHTA, CDR2 FQGNSA. The length of the CDR3 is 15 residues.

This CDR3 reads CASSQDRLAVNEQFF. Written as DNA, the CDR3 is TGTGCCAGCAGCCAAGATCGGCTAGCGGTGAATGAGCAGTTCTTC. The rearrangement uses TRBV3-1 and TRBJ2-1; 7 nucleotides agree with TRBD2. This CDR3 contains 15 residues. The germline CDR1 and CDR2 sequences are LGHDT and YNNKEL (reference sequence). V lost 0 bases, J lost 7 bases, and 6 bases stayed unmatched.

This clonotype was observed at least ten times. This sequence joins TRBV20-1 and TRBJ2-7, with a tentative D call TRBD1 (5 bases). The V gene lost 0 bases and the J gene lost 2 bases, with 17 bases spanning the gap. Looked up from germline, CDR1 is DFQATT and CDR2 is SNEGSKA (reference sequence). This CDR3 is built from 16 residues. In DNA, the CDR3 is TGCAGTGCTAGAGACGCTGCCAGGGCGACTCCCTACGAGCAGTACTTC. Translating it yields CSARDAARATPYEQYF.

The rearrangement links TRBV6-1 to TRBJ2-1; 8 bases line up with TRBD1. Germline assignment: CDR1 MNHNS and CDR2 SASEGT. The V and J ends lost 7 bases and 8 bases, in that order; junction bases with no gene match: 7. CDR3 length: 13 residues. CDR3 region: CASNRDRRDEQFF. CDR3 in DNA: TGTGCCAGCAACCGGGACAGGCGGGATGAGCAGTTCTTC.

This clonotype was seen a handful of times. The chain joins TRBV6-2 or TRBV6-3 to TRBJ2-5; 7 positions agree with TRBD1. Germline V gene lookup returns CDR1 MNHEY and CDR2 SVGEGT. After removal of 5 bases from V and 4 bases from J, the junction contained 13 bases not matched to a gene. The CDR3 consists of 16 residues. CDR3 protein: CASSPTQGLAGETQYF. As DNA, the CDR3 is TGTGCCAGCAGTCCCACACAGGGGTTGGCAGGAGAGACCCAGTACTTC.

This chain connects TRBV4-2 to TRBJ2-7; the D gene is possibly TRBD1 (6 bases). Germline-derived CDR1 and CDR2 are LGHNA and YNFKEQ. CDR3 size: 12 residues. V lost 1 base, J lost 6 bases, and 7 bases lay in between. The CDR3 DNA is TGTGCCAGCAGCCAAGTGGGGGCCGAGCAGTACTTC. Protein product: CASSQVGAEQYF.

The gene calls are TRBV20-1 and TRBJ2-5; TRBD1 aligns across 7 bases. V shed 2 bases and J 4 bases; nucleotides not matched to a gene: 7. CDR3 length equals 14 residues. CDR1 is DFQATT, CDR2 SNEGSKA, per germline (reference sequence). The CDR3 sequence: CSARQQGPTETQYF. The CDR3 bases are TGCAGTGCTAGACAACAGGGGCCCACAGAGACCCAGTACTTC.

V gene TRBV7-6 combines with J gene TRBJ1-2, with 10 bases identical to TRBD1. CDR3 length equals 15 residues. Trimming removed 3 bases from V and 6 bases from J; junction bases left unmatched: 7. Germline V gene sequence: CDR1 SGHVS, CDR2 FNYEAQ. The chain's CDR3 is CASSLLRTGGNGYTF. CDR3 sequence (DNA): TGTGCCAGCAGCTTGCTTCGGACAGGGGGTAATGGCTACACCTTC.

J is TRBJ1-1 and V is TRBV7-9; a weak D match, TRBD1 (5 bases). CDR1 is SEHNR and CDR2 is FQNEAQ in the germline V gene (reference sequence). The CDR3 extends over 13 amino acids. V dropped 5 bases and J dropped 8 bases, with 15 bases sitting between them. The CDR3 bases are TGTGCCAGCAGCCCCCCCGGGGGAATAGAAGCTTTCTTT. Translated: CASSPPGGIEAFF.

In its sample, this clonotype was seen a few times. The chain uses TRBV5-1 and TRBJ1-2, with unresolved D. Germline-derived CDR1 and CDR2 are SGHRS and YFSETQ. V lost 2 bases and J lost 4, with 15 bases in between. The CDR3 has 15 amino acids. The chain's CDR3 is CASSFAPGAIYGYTF. CDR3 DNA sequence: TGCGCCAGCAGCTTCGCGCCGGGCGCGATCTATGGCTACACCTTC.

V gene TRBV20-1 combines with J gene TRBJ2-1; a weak D match, TRBD2 (5 bases). Germline CDR1 DFQATT, CDR2 SNEGSKA (reference sequence). The CDR3 extends over 16 amino acids. V gave up 4 bases and J gave up 5 bases, with 21 bases separating them. The chain's CDR3 is CSANYFGPGLNNEQFF. The DNA of the CDR3 is TGCAGTGCTAATTACTTCGGTCCAGGACTCAACAATGAGCAGTTCTTC.

The count of this clonotype is one. The chain has TRBV10-3 and TRBJ2-1; D not resolved. Germline V gives CDR1 ENHRY, CDR2 SYGVKD. V was clipped by 1 base and J by 7 bases, with 11 bases between them. The CDR3 has 14 residues. The CDR3 nucleotides are TGTGCCATCAGTGAGTACTCAAGAGAAAATGAGCAGTTCTTC. It is translated as CAISEYSRENEQFF.

This clonotype was picked up one time. The rearrangement links TRBV6-1 to TRBJ2-7; the D gene is possibly TRBD1 (6 bases). Trimming removed 7 bases from V and 3 bases from J, with 25 bases in between. The CDR3 totals 17 residues. Germline CDR1 and CDR2: MNHNS and SASEGT. The CDR3 nucleotides read TGTGCCAGCACCCCAATGGGTACAGGGCAGAGAAGCTACGAGCAGTACTTC. This sequence encodes CASTPMGTGQRSYEQYF.

J is TRBJ1-2 and V is TRBV27, with a possible D match to TRBD1 (6 bases). Germline V gives CDR1 MNHEY, CDR2 SMNVEV (reference sequence). The V and J ends lost 6 bases and 8 bases respectively, with 16 bases between them. The CDR3 is made up of 13 amino acids. CDR3: CASRRTVGRGYTF. In DNA form, the CDR3 reads TGTGCCAGCAGACGGACAGTGGGGAGGGGCTACACCTTC.

The CDR3 DNA is TGCGCCAGCAGCTTGGCCACAACCGGGGACAGGGGACGTGGCTACACCTTC. Its translation: CASSLATTGDRGRGYTF. The V and J genes are TRBV5-1 and TRBJ1-2; TRBD1 agrees at 10 bases. J lost 7 bases, V lost 0 bases, and 12 bases had no gene match. The CDR3 has 17 residues. In germline, CDR1 is SGHRS, CDR2 YFSETQ. Full variable domain (remainder filled in from reference TRBV5-1 and TRBJ1-2): KAGVTQTPRYLIKTRGQQVTLSCSPISGHRSVSWYQQTPGQGLQFLFEYFSETQRNKGNFPGRFSGRQFSNSRSEMNVSTLELGDSALYLCASSLATTGDRGRGYTFGSGTRLTVV.

The genes are TRBV4-3 and TRBJ1-1; D remains ambiguous. Trimming removed 1 base from V and 3 bases from J, with 12 bases in between. The CDR3 consists of 15 residues. Germline values: CDR1 LGHNA, CDR2 YSLEER. CDR3 nucleotides: TGCGCCAGCAGCCAAGGCTCTTTCGACGACACTGAAGCTTTCTTT. Its translation: CASSQGSFDDTEAFF.

This clonotype was recorded a few times. V gene TRBV4-2 combines with J gene TRBJ1-5; 7 bases line up with TRBD1. V lost 6 bases, J lost 1 base, and 15 bases stayed unmatched. CDR3 size: 18 residues. Per the germline V gene, CDR1 is LGHNA and CDR2 is YNFKEQ. CDR3 region: CASRSSLRGAESNQPQHF. The DNA for the CDR3 is TGTGCCAGCAGATCCTCCCTCAGGGGGGCTGAGAGCAATCAGCCCCAGCATTTT.

This clonotype appeared a few times. The V gene is TRBV29-1, the J gene TRBJ2-7; TRBD1 might be the D (5 bases). V shed 6 bases and J shed 6 bases, with 15 bases lying between them. The CDR3 runs 12 residues. CDR1 SQVTM and CDR2 ANQGSEA come from the germline V gene. CDR3 region: CSVKTGLSEQYF. In DNA form, the CDR3 reads TGCAGCGTAAAAACAGGTTTATCCGAGCAGTACTTC.

V usage is TRBV12-3 or TRBV12-4 and J usage is TRBJ1-5, with D possibly being TRBD1 (6 bases). The CDR3 extends over 14 amino acids. Trimming cost V 3 bases and J 3 bases, with 9 bases left between them. CDR3: CASSLGAINQPQHF. The CDR3 DNA reads as TGTGCCAGCAGTTTGGGGGCCATCAATCAGCCCCAGCATTTT.

This rearrangement joins TRBV20-1 to TRBJ2-2; TRBD2 might be the D (6 bases). Trimming stripped 0 bases from V and 6 bases from J, with 20 bases between. The germline gives CDR1 DFQATT, CDR2 SNEGSKA (reference sequence). This CDR3 is built from 17 residues. The CDR3 sequence: CSARDQLGGLRSGELFF. CDR3 bases: TGCAGTGCTAGAGATCAATTGGGGGGACTGAGGTCCGGGGAGCTGTTTTTT.

The chain uses TRBV6-5 and TRBJ2-7, with no clear D. Trimming left V 7 bases short and J 3 bases short, with 19 bases between. The CDR3 is made up of 15 amino acids. Germline loops: CDR1 MNHEY, CDR2 SVGAGI. In nucleotides, the CDR3 is TGTGCCAGCACCGAAAAAAACGGGCCCAACTACGAGCAGTACTTC. This encodes CASTEKNGPNYEQYF.

The CDR3 bases are TGCGCCAGCAGCCCCCAGCTCCGTGAGACCCAGTACTTC. Amino acid sequence: CASSPQLRETQYF. The J gene is TRBJ2-7, the V gene TRBV4-3; D not resolved. The DNA matches TRBJ2-5 better at its end, which makes the J call doubtful. Germline values: CDR1 LGHNA, CDR2 YSLEER. The CDR3 covers 13 residues.

This chain joins TRBV7-9 and TRBJ1-4; D gene uncertain. The CDR3 consists of 14 residues. V lost 8 bases and J lost 7, with 17 bases in between. Germline loops: CDR1 SEHNR, CDR2 FQNEAQ (reference sequence). The CDR3 region is CASGQPGGGEKLFF. Written as DNA, the CDR3 is TGTGCCAGCGGCCAACCGGGAGGAGGTGAAAAACTGTTTTTT. Together with reference TRBV7-9 and TRBJ1-4, the CDR3 gives the full variable domain: DTGVSQNPRHKITKRGQNVTFRCDPISEHNRLYWYRQTLGQGPEFLTYFQNEAQLEKSRLLSDRFSAERPKGSFSTLEIQRTEQGDSAMYLCASGQPGGGEKLFFGSGTQLSVL.